This TCR beta chain derives from a study of cytomegalovirus exposure and HLA in healthy donors. Study-wide results and caveats: Earlier analysis looked at TCR beta V segments, and most were productive about 90% or about 30% of the time.

The CDR3 contains 14 residues. Germline V gives CDR1 MNHEY, CDR2 SVGAGI. Trimming took off 2 bases at V and 5 bases at J, with 10 bases between the two ends. Researchers ran the PCR with 60 Vbeta and 13 Jbeta primers. Here immunoSEQ multiplex PCR was the method, and the copy in TCRdb shows in-frame clones only, minus some. The table records 150,000 to 200,000 clones, 65% to 80% of them present only once. This clone has just a few counts. Its antigen is unknown. The sample was PBMCs. The rearrangement uses TRBV6-5 and TRBJ2-1, with D possibly matching TRBD2 (5 bases). The receptor was isolated from a middle-aged woman in good health and CMV-seronegative. CDR3: CASSYAAVDNEQFF. CDR3 coding DNA: TGTGCCAGCAGTTACGCAGCGGTCGACAATGAGCAGTTCTTC.